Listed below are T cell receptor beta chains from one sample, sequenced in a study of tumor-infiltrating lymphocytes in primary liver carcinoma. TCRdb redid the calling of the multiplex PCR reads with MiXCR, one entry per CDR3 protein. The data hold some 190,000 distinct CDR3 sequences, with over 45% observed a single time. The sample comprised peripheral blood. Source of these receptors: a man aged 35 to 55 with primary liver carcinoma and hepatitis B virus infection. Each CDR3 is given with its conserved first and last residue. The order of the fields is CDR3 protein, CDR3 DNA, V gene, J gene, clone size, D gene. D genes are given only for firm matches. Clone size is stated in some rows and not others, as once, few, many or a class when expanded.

CASSLPGQNYNEQFF	TGCGCCAGCAGCCTCCCGGGACAGAACTACAATGAGCAGTTCTTC	TRBV4-2	TRBJ2-1	.	TRBD1
CASSRQGLNYEQYF	TGTGCCAGCAGCCGACAGGGGCTAAACTACGAGCAGTACTTC	TRBV14	TRBJ2-7	many	TRBD1
CASRKSPEQGAYEQYF	TGTGCCAGCAGAAAATCCCCGGAACAGGGGGCCTACGAGCAGTACTTC	TRBV12-3/TRBV12-4	TRBJ2-7	.	TRBD1
CASSQDEAGTYYGYTF	TGCGCCAGTAGCCAAGATGAGGCAGGGACTTACTATGGCTACACCTTC	TRBV4-1	TRBJ1-2	few	.
CASSDRGSSYEQYF	TGTGCCAGCAGCGACAGGGGTAGCTCCTACGAGCAGTACTTC	TRBV6-1	TRBJ2-7	.	TRBD1
CASSLESSTGELFF	TGCGCCAGCAGCTTGGAATCCTCCACCGGGGAGCTGTTTTTT	TRBV5-1	TRBJ2-2	.	.
CASSSTRGGQPQHF	TGTGCCAGCAGCTCGACCCGGGGGGGTCAGCCCCAACATTTT	TRBV11-1	TRBJ1-5	.	.
CASRREKAVETQYF	TGTGCCAGCAGGAGGGAAAAGGCAGTGGAGACCCAGTACTTC	TRBV6-1	TRBJ2-5	once	.
CASSPLARPEDTQYF	TGTGCCAGCAGCCCACTAGCGCGCCCGGAGGATACGCAGTATTTT	TRBV4-2	TRBJ2-3	.	TRBD2
CVSRPSGTNTEAFF	TGTGTCAGCAGACCTTCCGGGACGAACACTGAAGCTTTCTTT	TRBV6-5	TRBJ1-1	.	.
CASSPADRYSYEQYF	TGTGCCAGCAGCCCCGCCGACAGGTACTCCTACGAGCAGTATTTC	TRBV5-4	TRBJ2-7	once	.
CASTASGARRDEQFF	TGTGCCAGCACCGCTAGCGGTGCCCGTAGGGATGAGCAGTTCTTC	TRBV6-1	TRBJ2-1	.	TRBD2
CSPVGLQETQYF	TGCAGCCCGGTCGGTCTACAAGAGACCCAGTACTTC	TRBV29-1	TRBJ2-5	few	.
CASREQANEKLFF	TGTGCCAGCAGAGAACAGGCTAATGAAAAACTGTTTTTT	TRBV6-6	TRBJ1-4	many	.
CAWSTGTSGNQPGEKLFF	TGTGCCTGGAGTACCGGGACTAGCGGGAACCAACCGGGGGAAAAACTGTTTTTT	TRBV30	TRBJ1-4	few	.
CASTKDTMNTEAFF	TGTGCCAGCACGAAGGATACTATGAACACTGAAGCTTTCTTT	TRBV6-1	TRBJ1-1	few	.
CSVEMCKGNTQYF	TGCAGCGTTGAAATGTGCAAGGGGAATACGCAGTATTTT	TRBV29-1	TRBJ2-3	.	.
CASSLVPGLAGGEQFF	TGTGCCAGCAGCTTAGTTCCGGGACTAGCGGGAGGTGAGCAGTTCTTC	TRBV11-2	TRBJ2-1	many	TRBD2
CASSRGLTGRETQYF	TGCGCCAGCAGTCGTGGACTAACTGGTCGAGAGACCCAGTACTTC	TRBV4-1	TRBJ2-5	few	.
CAGSHRRGVGTQYF	TGCGCCGGCAGCCACCGCCGCGGGGTGGGGACCCAGTACTTC	TRBV4-1	TRBJ2-5	.	.
CASSDGGSPIGSEQFF	TGTGCCAGCAGCGACGGGGGGTCCCCTATAGGTAGTGAGCAGTTCTTC	TRBV7-9	TRBJ2-1	.	TRBD2
CASSYSPGQGYNEQFF	TGTGCCAGCAGTTACTCTCCGGGACAGGGGTACAATGAGCAGTTCTTC	TRBV6-5	TRBJ2-1	.	TRBD1
CASSIAGVSNQPQHF	TGTGCCAGCAGCATCGCAGGGGTTAGCAATCAGCCCCAGCATTTT	TRBV12-3/TRBV12-4	TRBJ1-5	many	.
CASATAVAYEQYF	TGCGCCAGCGCGACAGCCGTTGCCTACGAGCAGTACTTC	TRBV4-1	TRBJ2-7	few	.
CASGNTGLAGGSNEQFF	TGTGCTAGTGGAAACACCGGACTAGCGGGAGGATCGAATGAGCAGTTCTTC	TRBV12-5	TRBJ2-1	.	TRBD2
CANNLVAGGTDTQYF	TGTGCCAACAACTTAGTTGCGGGAGGGACAGATACGCAGTATTTT	TRBV11-2	TRBJ2-3	.	TRBD2
CASSQGTSIPTDTQYF	TGTGCCAGCAGCCAAGGGACTAGCATCCCCACAGATACGCAGTATTTT	TRBV11-1	TRBJ2-3	many	TRBD2
CASYRGDTGELFF	TGTGCCAGTTACAGGGGCGACACCGGGGAGCTGTTTTTT	TRBV19	TRBJ2-2	.	TRBD1
CASSAGGLEETQYF	TGCGCCAGCAGCGCGGGGGGACTAGAAGAGACCCAGTACTTC	TRBV5-1	TRBJ2-5	.	TRBD2
CASSADLDRGETQYF	TGTGCCAGCAGTGCGGACCTGGACAGGGGAGAGACCCAGTACTTC	TRBV2	TRBJ2-5	.	TRBD1
CASSLWQGARGRNQPQHF	TGTGCCAGCAGTTTATGGCAGGGGGCGCGTGGCCGCAATCAGCCCCAGCATTTT	TRBV28	TRBJ1-5	.	TRBD1
CASSLFTSGLGEQFF	TGTGCCAGCAGTTTGTTTACTAGCGGGCTAGGGGAGCAGTTCTTC	TRBV2	TRBJ2-1	.	TRBD2
CASSHSAGWANEQFF	TGTGCCAGCTCACATAGCGCAGGGTGGGCCAATGAGCAGTTCTTC	TRBV18	TRBJ2-1	.	.
CASSLWTSGRADTQYF	TGTGCCAGCAGCTTATGGACTAGCGGGAGGGCAGATACGCAGTATTTT	TRBV7-8	TRBJ2-3	.	TRBD2
CASSEGGRPALGYTF	TGTGCCAGCAGTGAAGGTGGGAGGCCGGCCCTTGGCTACACCTTC	TRBV6-1	TRBJ1-2	few	.
CASSATSDSEQFF	TGCGCCAGCAGCGCCACTAGCGATAGTGAGCAGTTCTTC	TRBV11-2	TRBJ2-1	.	TRBD2
CASRYTSGRNYEQYF	TGTGCCAGCAGATATACTAGCGGGAGGAACTACGAGCAGTATTTC	TRBV28	TRBJ2-7	few	TRBD2
CASSYGAGRDTQYF	TGTGCCAGCAGTTACGGGGCAGGAAGGGATACGCAGTATTTT	TRBV6-5	TRBJ2-3	few	.
CASSHRDVTGEQYF	TGCGCCAGCAGCCATCGGGACGTTACAGGCGAGCAGTACTTC	TRBV4-1	TRBJ2-7	.	.
CASSPGDRVMDGYTF	TGTGCCAGCAGCCCCGGGGACAGGGTCATGGATGGCTACACCTTC	TRBV7-9	TRBJ1-2	.	TRBD1
CSVESYNEQFF	TGCAGCGTTGAATCCTACAATGAGCAGTTCTTC	TRBV29-1	TRBJ2-1	many	.
CASSELAGETDTQYF	TGTGCCAGCAGTGAACTAGCGGGAGAGACAGATACGCAGTATTTT	TRBV6-1	TRBJ2-3	many	TRBD2
CASTAGPYQETQYF	TGTGCCAGCACGGCGGGCCCATACCAAGAGACCCAGTACTTC	TRBV12-3/TRBV12-4	TRBJ2-5	.	.
CVSTPRAHEQYF	TGTGTCAGCACCCCCAGAGCACACGAGCAGTACTTC	TRBV11-2	TRBJ2-7	.	.
CASSLVPSGSYNEQLF	TGTGCCAGCAGCTTAGTCCCTAGCGGGAGCTACAATGAGCAGTTATTC	TRBV7-9	TRBJ2-1	.	TRBD2
CASSWTGLETQYF	TGTGCCAGCAGCTGGACAGGGCTAGAGACCCAGTACTTC	TRBV11-2	TRBJ2-5	many	TRBD1
CASSWLAGHNEQFF	TGTGCCAGCAGCTGGCTAGCGGGTCACAATGAGCAGTTCTTC	TRBV6-5	TRBJ2-1	.	TRBD2
CSVEVPGYEQYF	TGCAGCGTTGAAGTCCCCGGCTACGAGCAGTACTTC	TRBV29-1	TRBJ2-7	.	.
CASSNSDLNLNRETQYF	TGCGCCAGCAGCAATTCAGACCTCAACTTAAACAGGGAGACCCAGTACTTC	TRBV4-1	TRBJ2-5	.	.
CASSLVGVGSGGDTQYF	TGTGCCAGCAGCTTAGTCGGCGTGGGGTCGGGTGGAGATACGCAGTATTTT	TRBV11-2	TRBJ2-3	.	.